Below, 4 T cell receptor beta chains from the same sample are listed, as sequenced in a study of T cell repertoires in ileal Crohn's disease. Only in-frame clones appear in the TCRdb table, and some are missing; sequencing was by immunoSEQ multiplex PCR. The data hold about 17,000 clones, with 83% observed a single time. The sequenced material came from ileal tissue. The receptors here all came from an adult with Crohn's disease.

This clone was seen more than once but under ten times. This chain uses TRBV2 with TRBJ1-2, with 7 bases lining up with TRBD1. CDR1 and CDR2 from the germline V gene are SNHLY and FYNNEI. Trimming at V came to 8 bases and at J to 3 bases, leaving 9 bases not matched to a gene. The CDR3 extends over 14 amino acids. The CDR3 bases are TGTGCCAGCCCGGTTTTACAGGGGCACTATGGCTACACCTTC. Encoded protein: CASPVLQGHYGYTF.

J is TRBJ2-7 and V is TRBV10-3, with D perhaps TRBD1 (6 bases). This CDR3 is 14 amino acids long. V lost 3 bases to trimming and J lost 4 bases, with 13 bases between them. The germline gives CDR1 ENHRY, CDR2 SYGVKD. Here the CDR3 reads CAISDDRGGYEQYF. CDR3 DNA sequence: TGTGCCATCAGTGATGACAGAGGGGGATACGAGCAGTACTTC.

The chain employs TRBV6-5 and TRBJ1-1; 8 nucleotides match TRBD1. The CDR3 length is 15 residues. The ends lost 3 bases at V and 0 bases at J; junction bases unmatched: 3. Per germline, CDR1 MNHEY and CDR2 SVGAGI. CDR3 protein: CASSYDRGMNTEAFF. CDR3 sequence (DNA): TGTGCCAGCAGTTATGACAGGGGAATGAACACTGAAGCTTTCTTT.

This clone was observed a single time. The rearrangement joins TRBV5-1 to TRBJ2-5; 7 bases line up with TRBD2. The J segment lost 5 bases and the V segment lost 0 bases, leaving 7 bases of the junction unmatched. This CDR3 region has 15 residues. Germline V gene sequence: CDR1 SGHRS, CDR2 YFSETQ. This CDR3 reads CASSLVGGEGETQYF. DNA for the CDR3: TGCGCCAGCAGCTTGGTAGGCGGGGAGGGGGAGACCCAGTACTTC.